This entry is about one T cell receptor (beta chain). The antigen is unknown. The sample is drawn from a study of cytomegalovirus exposure and HLA in healthy donors. Regarding the study as a whole: Through in vitro validation, a few CMV-associated chains were shown to be specific for CMV antigens. In a later analysis, a missense DCLRE1C variant was linked to TCR beta V- and J-gene trimming. It was likely that a cluster of highly shared sequence variants was a sequencing artifact. Most TCR sequences showed up rarely, but some public TCRs showed up in many donors.

This CDR3 comprises 14 residues. Looked up from germline, CDR1 is MNHNS and CDR2 is SASEGT. Primers for the PCR totalled 60 Vbeta and 13 Jbeta. TCRdb keeps only in-frame clones here, not all; method: immunoSEQ multiplex PCR. The sample has about 160,000 clones, roughly 70% seen once. The sequence was collected from a man aged 35-49 years in good health and CMV-seropositive. Sequencing used PBMCs. The chain uses TRBV6-1 and TRBJ2-3; D gene ambiguous. The DNA end is more similar to TRBJ1-5, so the J call may be wrong. The CDR3 coding sequence is TGTGCCAGCAGACTAGCGGGGAGCACAGATACGCAGCATTTT. Translated, it gives CASRLAGSTDTQHF.